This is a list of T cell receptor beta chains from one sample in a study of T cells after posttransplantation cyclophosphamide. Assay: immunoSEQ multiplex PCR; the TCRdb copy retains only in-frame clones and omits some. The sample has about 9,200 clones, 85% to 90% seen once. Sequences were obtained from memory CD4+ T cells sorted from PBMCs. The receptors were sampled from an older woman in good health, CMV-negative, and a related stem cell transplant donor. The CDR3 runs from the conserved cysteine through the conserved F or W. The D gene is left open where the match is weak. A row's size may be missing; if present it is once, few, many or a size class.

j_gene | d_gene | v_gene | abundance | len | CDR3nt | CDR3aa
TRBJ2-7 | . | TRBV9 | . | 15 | TGTGCCAGCAGCTCCGGCGTGGGCTACTCCTACGAGCAGTACTTC | CASSSGVGYSYEQYF
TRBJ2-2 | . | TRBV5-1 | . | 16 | TGCGCCAGCAGCATTACAGGGACGGCGAACACCGGGGAGCTGTTTTTT | CASSITGTANTGELFF
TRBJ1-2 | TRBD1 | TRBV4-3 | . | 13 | TGCGCCAGCAGCCAAACAGGGGGCAGCGGCTACACCTTC | CASSQTGGSGYTF
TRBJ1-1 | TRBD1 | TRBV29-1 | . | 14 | TGCAGCGTCCCATCCGGGACAGCAAACACTGAAGCTTTCTTT | CSVPSGTANTEAFF
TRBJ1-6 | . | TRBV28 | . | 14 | TGTGCCAGCAGTACCTCCGCCCAGGTCGATCCCCTCCACTTT | CASSTSAQVDPLHF
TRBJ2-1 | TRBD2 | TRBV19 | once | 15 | TGTGCCAGTAGTAAGGTATTAGCGGGGGCGAATGAGCAGTTCTTC | CASSKVLAGANEQFF
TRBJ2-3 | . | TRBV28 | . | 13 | TGTGCCAGCGTTGCAGGTCGCACAGATACGCAGTATTTT | CASVAGRTDTQYF
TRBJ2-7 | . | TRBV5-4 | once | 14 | TGTGCCAGCAGCTCTGAACAGGGTGGGTACGAGCAGTACTTC | CASSSEQGGYEQYF
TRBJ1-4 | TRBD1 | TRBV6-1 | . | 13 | TGTGCCAGCAGTATTCGGACAGGGCCAAAACTGTTTTTT | CASSIRTGPKLFF
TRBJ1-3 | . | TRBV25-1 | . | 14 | TGTGCCAGCAGTGAAGAGAGGACTGGAAACACCATATATTTT | CASSEERTGNTIYF
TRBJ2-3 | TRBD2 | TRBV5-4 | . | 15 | TGTGCCAGCAGCGGCGGCGGGGGGTTCACAGATACGCAGTATTTT | CASSGGGGFTDTQYF
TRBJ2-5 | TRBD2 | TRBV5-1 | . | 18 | TGCGCCAGCAGCTTGGGGCTTGGACTAGCGTTCTTACAAGAGACCCAGTACTTC | CASSLGLGLAFLQETQYF
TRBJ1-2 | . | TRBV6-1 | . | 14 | TGTGCCAGCAGGGAGGGCTCCCTATCCTATGGCTACACCTTC | CASREGSLSYGYTF
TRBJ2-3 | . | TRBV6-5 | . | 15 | TGTGCCAGCAGCCACAGGCAGTTTAGCACAGATACGCAGTATTTT | CASSHRQFSTDTQYF
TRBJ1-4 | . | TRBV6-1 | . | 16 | TGTGCCAGCAGTGACCCAGGGTGGGTTACTAATGAAAAACTGTTTTTT | CASSDPGWVTNEKLFF
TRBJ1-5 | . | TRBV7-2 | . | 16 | TGTGCCAGCAGCTTAGCGGGAAGCGGGGTCAATCAGCCCCAGCATTTT | CASSLAGSGVNQPQHF
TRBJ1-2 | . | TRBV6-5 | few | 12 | TGTGCCAGCAAATCCTCTAACTATGGCTACACCTTC | CASKSSNYGYTF
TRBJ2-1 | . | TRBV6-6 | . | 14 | TGTGCCAGCAGTGACCAGGACAAACGAGATGAGCAGTTCTTC | CASSDQDKRDEQFF
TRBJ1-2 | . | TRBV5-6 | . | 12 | TGTGCCAGCAGCTATCAGTCCTATGGCTACACCTTC | CASSYQSYGYTF
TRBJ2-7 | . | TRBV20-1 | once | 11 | TGCAGTGCTAGCAGGTCCTACGAGCAGTACTTC | CSASRSYEQYF
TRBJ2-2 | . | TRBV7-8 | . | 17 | TGTGCCAGCAGCTTAAAGGCGGGGGCCATGAACACCGGGGAGCTGTTTTTT | CASSLKAGAMNTGELFF
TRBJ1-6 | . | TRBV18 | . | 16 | TGTGCCAGCTCACCATCCACTACTTCTATAATCTCACCCCTCCACTTT | CASSPSTTSIISPLHF
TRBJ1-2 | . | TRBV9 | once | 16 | TGTGCCAGCAGCTCCCCCTTAGGCGGGAGACTTTATGGCTACACCTTC | CASSSPLGGRLYGYTF
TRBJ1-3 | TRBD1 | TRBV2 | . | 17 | TGTGCCAGCAGCCTCCGACAGGGGGCGGATTCTGGAAACACCATATATTTT | CASSLRQGADSGNTIYF
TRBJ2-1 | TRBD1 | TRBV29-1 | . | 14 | TGCAGCGTAGAGGGACAGGGAACTTGGTATGAGCAGTTCTTC | CSVEGQGTWYEQFF
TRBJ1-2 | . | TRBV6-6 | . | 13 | TGTGCCAGCAACCCGGGACACCTCTATGGCTACACCTTC | CASNPGHLYGYTF
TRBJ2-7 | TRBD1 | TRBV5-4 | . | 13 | TGTGCCAGCAGCTTAACAGGGGGCTACGAGCAGTACTTC | CASSLTGGYEQYF
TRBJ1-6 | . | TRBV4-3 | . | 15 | TGCGCCAGCAGCCAAGAGTCGGGTGGCAATTCCCCCCTCCACTTT | CASSQESGGNSPLHF
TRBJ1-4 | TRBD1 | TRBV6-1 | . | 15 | TGTGCCAGCTCTTTACAGGGGATCGTGGCTGAAAAACTGTTTTTT | CASSLQGIVAEKLFF
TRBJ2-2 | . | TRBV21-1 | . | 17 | TGTGCCAGCGAAAGAAGACAGGGAAACGCGAACACCGGGGAGCTGTTTTTT | CASERRQGNANTGELFF
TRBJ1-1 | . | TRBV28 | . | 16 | TGTGCCAGCAGTCGCCTCCAGGGGCTACTAAACACTGAAGCTTTCTTT | CASSRLQGLLNTEAFF
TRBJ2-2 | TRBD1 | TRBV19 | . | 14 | TGTGCCAGTAGAAGGGACAGGGGGCAGTGGGAGCTGTTTTTT | CASRRDRGQWELFF
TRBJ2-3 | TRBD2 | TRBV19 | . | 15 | TGTGCCAGTAGTATATCAGCGGGAGAGTCGGATACGCAGTATTTT | CASSISAGESDTQYF
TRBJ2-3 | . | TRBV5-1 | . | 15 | TGCGCCAGCAGCTCCGACACAACTAGCACAGATACGCAGTATTTT | CASSSDTTSTDTQYF
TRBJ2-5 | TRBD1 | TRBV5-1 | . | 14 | TGCGCCAGCAGCCAGATACAGGGGGCAGAGACCCAGTACTTC | CASSQIQGAETQYF
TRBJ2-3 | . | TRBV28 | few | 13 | TGTGCCAGCAGCCCTCATAGACGGGTAGGGCAGTATTTT | CASSPHRRVGQYF
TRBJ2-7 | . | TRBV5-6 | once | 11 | TGTGCCAGCAGCTTTCTCCACGAGCAGTACTTC | CASSFLHEQYF